In this sample, the clone carrying this TCR beta chain turned up a few times. Its antigen is currently unknown. This specimen comes from a study of CD8 T cells in ankylosing spondylitis. Findings of the study overall: Reports say disease-linked clones showed up significantly more in matched ankylosing spondylitis synovial fluid. Clones that were linked to disease were CD8+ and were relatively rare in peripheral blood.

TCRdb re-called the 5' RACE reads with MiXCR, one entry per CDR3 protein. The table shows approximately 140,000 distinct CDR3 sequences, with roughly 8.4% occurring only once. This CDR3 spans 14 amino acids. V lost 5 bases to trimming and J lost 5 bases; unmatched junction nucleotides: 0. The clonotype originates from a male donor with ankylosing spondylitis. The chain employs TRBV12-3 or TRBV12-4 and TRBJ2-3, with 14 bases identical to TRBD2. What was sequenced was synovial fluid, either unsorted or a sorted T cell fraction (not recorded which). CDR3 loop: CASSGLAGGDTQYF. The DNA for the CDR3 is TGTGCCAGCAGTGGACTAGCGGGAGGAGATACGCAGTATTTT.